This T cell receptor (beta chain) was documented in a study of monozygotic twins with inflammatory bowel disease. Findings and caveats of the study: Lower sharing of clonotypes with other individuals was seen in IBD patients than in healthy twins. This was most marked in patients showing signs of disease activity.

Germline lookup yields CDR1 SGHAT and CDR2 FQNNGV. This CDR3 is 17 amino acids long. In regard to this clonotype: Antigen unknown.

TCRdb reprocessed the 5' RACE reads and stores each CDR3 protein as one record, lacking DNA. The ten top clones account for 7.4%, within a sample of about 160,000 distinct CDR3 sequences. The genes are TRBV11-2 and TRBJ2-1; TCRdb selects TRBD2, and the lack of DNA leaves this call unchecked. The origin of this receptor is a human donor with ulcerative colitis or Crohn's disease, or a healthy co-twin of an affected twin (not recorded which). Sequencing used blood. The CDR3: CASSPGTSGSPLNEQFF.